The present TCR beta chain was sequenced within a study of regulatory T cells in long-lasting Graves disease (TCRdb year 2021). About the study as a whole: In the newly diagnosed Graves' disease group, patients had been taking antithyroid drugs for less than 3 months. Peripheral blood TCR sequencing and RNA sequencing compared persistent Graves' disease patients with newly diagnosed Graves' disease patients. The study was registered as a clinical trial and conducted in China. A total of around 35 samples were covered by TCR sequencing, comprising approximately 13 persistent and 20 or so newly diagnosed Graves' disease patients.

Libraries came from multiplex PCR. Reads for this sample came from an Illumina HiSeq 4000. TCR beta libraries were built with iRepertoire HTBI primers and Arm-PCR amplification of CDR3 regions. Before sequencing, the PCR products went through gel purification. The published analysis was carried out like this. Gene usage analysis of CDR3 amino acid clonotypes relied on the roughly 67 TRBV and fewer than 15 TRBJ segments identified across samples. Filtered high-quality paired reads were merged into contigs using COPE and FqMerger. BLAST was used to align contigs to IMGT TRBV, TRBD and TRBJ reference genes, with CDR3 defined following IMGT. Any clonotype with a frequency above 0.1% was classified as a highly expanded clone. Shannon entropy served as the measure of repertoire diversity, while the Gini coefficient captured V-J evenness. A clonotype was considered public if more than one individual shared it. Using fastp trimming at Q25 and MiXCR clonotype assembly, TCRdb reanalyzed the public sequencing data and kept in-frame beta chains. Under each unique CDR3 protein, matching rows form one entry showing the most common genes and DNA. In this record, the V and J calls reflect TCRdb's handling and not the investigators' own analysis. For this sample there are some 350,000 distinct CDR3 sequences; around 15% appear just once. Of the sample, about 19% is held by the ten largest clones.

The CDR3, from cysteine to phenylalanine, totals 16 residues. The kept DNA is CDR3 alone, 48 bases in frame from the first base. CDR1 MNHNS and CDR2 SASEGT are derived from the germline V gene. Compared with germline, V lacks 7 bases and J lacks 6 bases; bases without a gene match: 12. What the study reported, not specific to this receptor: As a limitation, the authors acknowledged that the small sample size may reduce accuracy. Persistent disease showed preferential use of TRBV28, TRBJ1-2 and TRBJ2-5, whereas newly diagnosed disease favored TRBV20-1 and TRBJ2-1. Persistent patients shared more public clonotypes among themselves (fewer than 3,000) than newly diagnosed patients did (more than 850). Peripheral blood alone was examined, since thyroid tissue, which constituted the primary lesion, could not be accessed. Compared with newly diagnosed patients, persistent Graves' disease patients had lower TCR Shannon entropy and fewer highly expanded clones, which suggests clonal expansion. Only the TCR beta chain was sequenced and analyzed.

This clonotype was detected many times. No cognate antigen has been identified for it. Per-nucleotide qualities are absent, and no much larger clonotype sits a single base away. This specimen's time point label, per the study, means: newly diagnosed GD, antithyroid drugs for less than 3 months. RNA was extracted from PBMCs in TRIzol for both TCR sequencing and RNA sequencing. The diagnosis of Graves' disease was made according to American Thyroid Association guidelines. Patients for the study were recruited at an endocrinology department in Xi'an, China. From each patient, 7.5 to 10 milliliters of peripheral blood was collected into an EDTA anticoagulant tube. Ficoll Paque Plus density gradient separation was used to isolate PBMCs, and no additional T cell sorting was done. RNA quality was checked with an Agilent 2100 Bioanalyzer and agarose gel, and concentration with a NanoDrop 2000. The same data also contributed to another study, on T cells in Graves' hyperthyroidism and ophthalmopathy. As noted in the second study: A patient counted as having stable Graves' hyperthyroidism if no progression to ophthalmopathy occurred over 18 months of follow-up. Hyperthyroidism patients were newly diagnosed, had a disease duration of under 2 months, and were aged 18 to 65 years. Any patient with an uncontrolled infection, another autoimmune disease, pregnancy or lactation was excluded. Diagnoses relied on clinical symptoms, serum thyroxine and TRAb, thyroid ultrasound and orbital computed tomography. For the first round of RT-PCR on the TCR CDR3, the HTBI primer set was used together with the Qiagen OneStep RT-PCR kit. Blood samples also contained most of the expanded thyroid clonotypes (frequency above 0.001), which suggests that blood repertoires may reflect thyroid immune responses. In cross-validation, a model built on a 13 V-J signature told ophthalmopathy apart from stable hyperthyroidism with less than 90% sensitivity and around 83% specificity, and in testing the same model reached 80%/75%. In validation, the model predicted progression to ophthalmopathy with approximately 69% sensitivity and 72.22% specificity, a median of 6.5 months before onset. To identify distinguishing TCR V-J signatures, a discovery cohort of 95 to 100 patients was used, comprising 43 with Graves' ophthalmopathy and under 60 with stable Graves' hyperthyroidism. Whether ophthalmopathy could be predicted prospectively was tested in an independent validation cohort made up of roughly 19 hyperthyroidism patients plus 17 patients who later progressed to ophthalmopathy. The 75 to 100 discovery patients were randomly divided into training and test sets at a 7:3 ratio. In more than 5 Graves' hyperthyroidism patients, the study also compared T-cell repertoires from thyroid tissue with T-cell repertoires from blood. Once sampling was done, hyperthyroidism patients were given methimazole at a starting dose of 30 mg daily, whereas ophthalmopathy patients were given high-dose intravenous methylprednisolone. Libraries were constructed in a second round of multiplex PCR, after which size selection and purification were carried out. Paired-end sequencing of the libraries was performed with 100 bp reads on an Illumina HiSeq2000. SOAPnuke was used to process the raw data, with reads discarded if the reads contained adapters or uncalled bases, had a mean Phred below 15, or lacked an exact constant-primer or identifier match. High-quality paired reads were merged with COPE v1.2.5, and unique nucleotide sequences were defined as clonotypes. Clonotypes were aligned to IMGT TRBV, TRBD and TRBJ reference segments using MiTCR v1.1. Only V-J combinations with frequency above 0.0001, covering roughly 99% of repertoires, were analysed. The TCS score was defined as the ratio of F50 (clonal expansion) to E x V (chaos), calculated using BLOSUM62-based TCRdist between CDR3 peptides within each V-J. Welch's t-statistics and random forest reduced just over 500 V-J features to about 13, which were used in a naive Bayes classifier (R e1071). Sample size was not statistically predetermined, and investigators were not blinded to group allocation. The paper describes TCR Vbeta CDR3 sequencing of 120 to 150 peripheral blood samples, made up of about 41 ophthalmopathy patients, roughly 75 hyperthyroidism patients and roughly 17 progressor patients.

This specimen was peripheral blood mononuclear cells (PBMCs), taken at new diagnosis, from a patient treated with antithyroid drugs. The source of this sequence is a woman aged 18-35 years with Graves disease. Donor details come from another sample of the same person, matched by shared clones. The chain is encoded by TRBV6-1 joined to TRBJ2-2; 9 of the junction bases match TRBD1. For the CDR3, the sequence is CASTDIGTGRPGELFF. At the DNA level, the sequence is TGTGCCAGCACCGATATCGGGACAGGGCGGCCCGGGGAGCTGTTTTTT.